The TCR beta chain under discussion was sequenced for a study of blood T cell repertoires in COVID-19. Study information: Specimens from acute and convalescent COVID-19 originated in the United States, Italy and Spain. T cells, B-cell-depleted T cells, or PBMCs supplied cDNA or gDNA.

CDR1 is MDHEN, CDR2 SYDVKM, per germline. V lost 1 base and J lost 2; bases outside the gene matches: 10. The CDR3 covers 18 residues. Authors' data handling: The assay estimated nucleated cells by amplifying reference gene primers. The method was immunoSEQ multiplex PCR; TCRdb's version includes in-frame clones alone and lacks a portion of them. V, J and clone size derive from that table, while D and trimming were established from the DNA sequence. Among fewer than 250,000 clones, approximately 84% were seen once, and the ten largest hold roughly 4.2%. The chain is built from TRBV28 and TRBJ2-5; the match to TRBD2 covers 10 bases. Material for sequencing was peripheral blood. The TCR was taken from a man aged 45-65 years with acute or convalescent COVID-19. CDR3 region: CASSLSGLAGVSQETQYF. The DNA of the CDR3 is TGTGCCAGCAGTTTATCTGGCCTAGCGGGGGTGTCTCAAGAGACCCAGTACTTC.